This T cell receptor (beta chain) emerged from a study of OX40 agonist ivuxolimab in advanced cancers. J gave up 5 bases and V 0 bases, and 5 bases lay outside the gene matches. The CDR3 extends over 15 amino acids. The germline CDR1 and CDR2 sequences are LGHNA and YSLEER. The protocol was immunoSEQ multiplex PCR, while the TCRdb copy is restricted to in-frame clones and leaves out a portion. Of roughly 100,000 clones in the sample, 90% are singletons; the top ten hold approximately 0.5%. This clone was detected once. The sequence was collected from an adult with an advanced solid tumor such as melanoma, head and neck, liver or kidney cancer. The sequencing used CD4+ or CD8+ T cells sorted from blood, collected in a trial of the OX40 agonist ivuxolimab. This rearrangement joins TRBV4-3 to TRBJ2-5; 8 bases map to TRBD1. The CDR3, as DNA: TGCGCCAGCAGCCAAGATCGACAGGGGTGGGAGACCCAGTACTTC. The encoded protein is CASSQDRQGWETQYF.